This T cell receptor (beta chain) was observed in a study of OX40 agonist ivuxolimab in advanced cancers. To note about this clone: Its target is unknown.

This table comes from immunoSEQ multiplex PCR, and its TCRdb copy is limited to in-frame clones, with some not included. The data show about 50,000 clones, roughly 81% seen once. General study findings and limits: Clonal expansion among partial responders at 0.1-3.0 mg/kg ranked near the lowest. The CD4+ and CD8+ T cells in the blood had expanded clonally by week 6 at 0.1 to 3.0 mg/kg.

CDR1 is LGHNA and CDR2 is YSLEER in the germline V gene. V was shortened by 0 bases and J by 4 bases, with 11 bases between the two germline ends. CDR3 length: 15 residues. The receptor was isolated from an adult with an advanced solid tumor such as melanoma, head and neck, liver or kidney cancer. The chain uses TRBV4-3 and TRBJ2-3; D uncertain. The material was CD4+ or CD8+ T cells sorted from blood, obtained in a trial of the OX40 agonist ivuxolimab. CDR3 nucleotides: TGCGCCAGCAGCCAAGAGTTAATCAGCGCAGATACGCAGTATTTT. It encodes CASSQELISADTQYF.